This TCR beta chain was profiled in a study of shared clonotypes between healthy human individuals. Study-wide results and caveats: Sequencing depth was expected to influence donor clonotype sharing. The small donor group covered limited genetic and exposure diversity.

Generated by immunoSEQ multiplex PCR, the TCRdb table keeps only in-frame clones and is missing some. The data hold about 2.3 million clones, with under 95% observed a single time. This clone was detected only once. Its antigen is currently unknown. The source is a man between 18 and 29 years old in good health. Some clones in this sample may be carry-over from other donors' samples. The sequenced material came from naive CD4+ T cells from PBMCs. Subset defined: CD45RA+ positively selected.

The CDR3 DNA is TGTGCCAGCAGCTTGACAGGGCGCCACGAGCAGTACTTC. This encodes CASSLTGRHEQYF. This chain connects TRBV5-5 to TRBJ2-7, with a possible D match to TRBD1 (6 bases). Deletions cut 1 base from V and 5 bases from J, with 10 bases between. The CDR3 contains 13 residues. Germline lookup yields CDR1 SGHKS and CDR2 YYEKEE (reference sequence).